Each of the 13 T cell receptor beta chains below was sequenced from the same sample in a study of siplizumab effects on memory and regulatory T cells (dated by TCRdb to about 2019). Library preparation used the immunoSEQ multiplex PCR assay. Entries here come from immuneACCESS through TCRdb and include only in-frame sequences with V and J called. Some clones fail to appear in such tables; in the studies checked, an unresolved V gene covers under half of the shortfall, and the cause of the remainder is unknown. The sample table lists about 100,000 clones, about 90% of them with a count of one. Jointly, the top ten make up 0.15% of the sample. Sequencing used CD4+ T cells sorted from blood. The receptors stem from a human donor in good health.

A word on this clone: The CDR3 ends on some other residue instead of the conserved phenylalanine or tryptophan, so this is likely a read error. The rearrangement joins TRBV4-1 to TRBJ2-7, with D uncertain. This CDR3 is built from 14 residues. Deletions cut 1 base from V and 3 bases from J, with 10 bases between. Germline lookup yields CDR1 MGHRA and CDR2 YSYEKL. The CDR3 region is CASSQVLMGYEQYL. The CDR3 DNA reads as TGCGCCAGCAGCCAAGTGTTGATGGGCTACGAGCAGTACCTC.

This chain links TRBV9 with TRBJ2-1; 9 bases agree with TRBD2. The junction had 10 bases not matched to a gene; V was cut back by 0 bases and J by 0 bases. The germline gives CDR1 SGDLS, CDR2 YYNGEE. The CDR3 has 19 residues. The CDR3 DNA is TGTGCCAGCAGCGTAGGTCTTAGCGGGGGTCACAGCTCCTACAATGAGCAGTTCTTC. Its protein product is CASSVGLSGGHSSYNEQFF. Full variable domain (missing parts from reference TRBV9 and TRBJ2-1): DSGVTQTPKHLITATGQRVTLRCSPRSGDLSVYWYQQSLDQGLQFLIQYYNGEERAKGNILERFSAQQFPDLHSELNLSSLELGDSALYFCASSVGLSGGHSSYNEQFFGPGTRLTVL.

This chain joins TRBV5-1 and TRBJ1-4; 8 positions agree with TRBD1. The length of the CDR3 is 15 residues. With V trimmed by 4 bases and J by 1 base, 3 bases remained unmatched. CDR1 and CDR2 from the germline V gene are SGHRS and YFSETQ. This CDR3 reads CASSIGQGTNEKLFF. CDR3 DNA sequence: TGCGCCAGCAGCATAGGACAGGGAACTAATGAAAAACTGTTTTTT. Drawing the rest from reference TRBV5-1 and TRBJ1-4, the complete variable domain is KAGVTQTPRYLIKTRGQQVTLSCSPISGHRSVSWYQQTPGQGLQFLFEYFSETQRNKGNFPGRFSGRQFSNSRSEMNVSTLELGDSALYLCASSIGQGTNEKLFFGSGTQLSVL.

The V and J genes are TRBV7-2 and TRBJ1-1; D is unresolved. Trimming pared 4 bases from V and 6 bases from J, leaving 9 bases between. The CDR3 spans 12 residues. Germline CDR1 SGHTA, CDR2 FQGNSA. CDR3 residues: CASSSIPAEAFF. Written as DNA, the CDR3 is TGTGCCAGCAGCTCAATCCCGGCTGAAGCTTTCTTT.

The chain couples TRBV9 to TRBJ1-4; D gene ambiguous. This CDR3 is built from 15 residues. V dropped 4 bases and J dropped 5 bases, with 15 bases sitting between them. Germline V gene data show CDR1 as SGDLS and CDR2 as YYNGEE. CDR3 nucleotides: TGTGCCAGCAGCCTTGAGGCAGATTCAAATGAAAAACTGTTTTTT. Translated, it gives CASSLEADSNEKLFF.

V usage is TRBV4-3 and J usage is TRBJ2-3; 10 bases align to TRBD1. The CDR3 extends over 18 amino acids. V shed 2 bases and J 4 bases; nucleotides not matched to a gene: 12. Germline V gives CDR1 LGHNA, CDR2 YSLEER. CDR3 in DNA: TGCGCCAGCAGCCAAAAATACTGGACAGGGGGGGCCCCAGATACGCAGTATTTT. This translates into CASSQKYWTGGAPDTQYF.

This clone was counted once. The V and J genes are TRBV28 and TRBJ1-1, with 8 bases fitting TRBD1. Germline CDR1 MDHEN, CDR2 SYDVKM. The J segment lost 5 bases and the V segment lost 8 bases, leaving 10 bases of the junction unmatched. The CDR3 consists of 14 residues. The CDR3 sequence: CASQQGGVGTEAFF. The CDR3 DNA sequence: TGTGCCAGCCAACAGGGGGGGGTAGGTACTGAAGCTTTCTTT.

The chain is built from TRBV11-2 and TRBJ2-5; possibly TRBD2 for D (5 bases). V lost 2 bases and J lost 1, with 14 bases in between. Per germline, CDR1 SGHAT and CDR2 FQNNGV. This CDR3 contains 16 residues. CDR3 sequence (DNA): TGTGCCAGCAGCTTATCCCTAGCCTCGATCCAAGAGACCCAGTACTTC. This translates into CASSLSLASIQETQYF.

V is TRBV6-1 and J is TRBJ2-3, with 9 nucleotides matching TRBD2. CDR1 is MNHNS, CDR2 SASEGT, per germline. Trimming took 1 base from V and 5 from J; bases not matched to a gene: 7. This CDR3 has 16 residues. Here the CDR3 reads CASSEVGGGAGDTQYF. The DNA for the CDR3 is TGTGCCAGCAGTGAAGTAGGCGGGGGGGCCGGAGATACGCAGTATTTT.

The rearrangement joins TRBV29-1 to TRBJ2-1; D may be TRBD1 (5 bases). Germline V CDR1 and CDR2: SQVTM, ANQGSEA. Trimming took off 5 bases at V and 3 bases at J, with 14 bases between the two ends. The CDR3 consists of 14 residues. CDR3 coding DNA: TGCAGCGTTCCATGGGGCGAGTTCTACAATGAGCAGTTCTTC. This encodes CSVPWGEFYNEQFF.

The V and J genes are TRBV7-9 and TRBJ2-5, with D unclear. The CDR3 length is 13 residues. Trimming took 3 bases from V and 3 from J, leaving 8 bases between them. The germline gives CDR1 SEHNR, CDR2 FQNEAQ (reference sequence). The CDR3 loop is CASSLPDEETQYF. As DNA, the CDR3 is TGTGCCAGCAGCTTGCCGGACGAAGAGACCCAGTACTTC.

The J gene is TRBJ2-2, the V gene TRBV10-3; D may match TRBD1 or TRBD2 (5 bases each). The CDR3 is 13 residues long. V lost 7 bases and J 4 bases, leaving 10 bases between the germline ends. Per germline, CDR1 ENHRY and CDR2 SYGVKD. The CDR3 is CAINAGSTGELFF. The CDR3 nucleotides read TGTGCCATCAATGCAGGGAGCACCGGGGAGCTGTTTTTT.

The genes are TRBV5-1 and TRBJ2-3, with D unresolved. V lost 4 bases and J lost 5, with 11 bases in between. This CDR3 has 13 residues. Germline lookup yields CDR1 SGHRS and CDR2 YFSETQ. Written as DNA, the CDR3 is TGCGCCAGCAGCGACCCCCAGCGAGATACGCAGTATTTT. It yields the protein CASSDPQRDTQYF.